Shown below are 8 T cell receptor beta chains from a single sample sequenced in a study of cytomegalovirus exposure and HLA in healthy donors. The PCR had 60 Vbeta and 13 Jbeta primers. Assay: immunoSEQ multiplex PCR; the TCRdb copy retains only in-frame clones and omits some. The sample includes around 130,000 clones, 75% to 85% of them seen just once. Material: PBMCs. The receptors derive from a woman between 40 and 55 years old in good health and CMV-seropositive.

This rearrangement joins TRBV18 to TRBJ2-7, with 11 nucleotides matching TRBD1. Trimming took 1 base from V and 0 from J; bases not matched to a gene: 2. Germline-derived CDR1 and CDR2 are KGHSH and LQKENI. The CDR3 extends over 16 amino acids. CDR3 sequence: CASSPRGTGGSYEQYF. Written as DNA, the CDR3 is TGTGCCAGCTCACCACGCGGGACAGGGGGCTCCTACGAGCAGTACTTC.

With regard to this clone: This same CDR3 is encoded by further DNA sequences in the sample. The rearrangement links TRBV5-1 to TRBJ2-7, with 9 bases lining up with TRBD1. The V gene end was trimmed by 4 bases and the J gene end by 3 bases; junction bases not matched to a gene: 5. This CDR3 spans 14 amino acids. In germline, CDR1 is SGHRS, CDR2 YFSETQ. CDR3 DNA sequence: TGCGCCAGCAGCGGGGGACAGGGAGGCTACGAGCAGTACTTC. This encodes CASSGGQGGYEQYF.

The CDR3 sequence is CASSPWAADTQYF. CDR3 DNA sequence: TGCGCCAGCAGCCCATGGGCAGCAGATACGCAGTATTTT. The V call is TRBV5-1, the J call TRBJ2-3; D ambiguous. This CDR3 is built from 13 residues. Looked up from germline, CDR1 is SGHRS and CDR2 is YFSETQ. Trimming stripped 4 bases from V and 4 bases from J, with 10 bases between.

The chain couples TRBV15 to TRBJ2-7; weak D call: TRBD1 (5 bases). Between the trimmed V and J ends, which lost 5 bases and 4 bases, there was a span of 12 bases. Germline values: CDR1 LNHNV, CDR2 YYDKDF (reference sequence). The CDR3 has 13 amino acids. CDR3 loop: CATSPPGIYEQYF. In DNA, the CDR3 is TGTGCCACCAGCCCCCCAGGGATATACGAGCAGTACTTC.

The rearrangement uses TRBV28 and TRBJ2-7, with 7 bases lining up with TRBD2. V lost 3 bases and J lost 4; bases outside the gene matches: 3. This CDR3 has 13 residues. Per germline, CDR1 MDHEN and CDR2 SYDVKM. The CDR3, as DNA: TGTGCCAGCAGTTTTGGCGGGAGTTACGAGCAGTACTTC. Translating gives CASSFGGSYEQYF.

J is TRBJ1-3 and V is TRBV5-8; TRBD1 is a possible D gene (6 bases). The CDR3 sequence is 15 residues long. The germline V gene encodes CDR1 SGHTS and CDR2 YDEGEE. V lost 3 bases to trimming and J lost 0 bases, with 10 bases between them. The CDR3, as DNA: TGTGCCAGCAGCTACAGGGACCCCTCTGGAAACACCATATATTTT. This gives the protein CASSYRDPSGNTIYF.

The gene calls are TRBV27 and TRBJ1-1; 7 bases are shared with TRBD1. The V gene end was trimmed by 6 bases and the J gene end by 0 bases; junction bases not matched to a gene: 4. The CDR3 runs to 14 residues. Germline CDR1 is MNHEY and CDR2 is SMNVEV (reference sequence). CDR3 region: CASSLTGMNTEAFF. The CDR3 DNA follows: TGTGCCAGCAGCCTGACAGGGATGAACACTGAAGCTTTCTTT.

The V call is TRBV5-1, the J call TRBJ2-3; the D is unclear. Trimming left V 4 bases short and J 3 bases short, with 6 bases between. There are 12 residues in the CDR3. Germline lookup yields CDR1 SGHRS and CDR2 YFSETQ. This CDR3 reads CASSIQTDTQYF. CDR3 coding DNA: TGCGCCAGCAGCATTCAAACAGATACGCAGTATTTT.